This T cell receptor beta chain was observed in a study of cytomegalovirus exposure and HLA in healthy donors. General study findings and limits: An analysis that came later showed most CMV-associated TCR beta chains appearing HLA-restricted. A further, later analysis showed that HLA-associated TCR beta chains (compared with equally common others) were more clonally expanded.

This clone appeared a single time. Its target is not known. PCR was performed using 60 Vbeta and 13 Jbeta primers. Sequencing used immunoSEQ multiplex PCR; TCRdb keeps in-frame clones, though not all of them. The data hold around 120,000 clones, with roughly three quarters observed a single time. The CDR3 is 13 amino acids. The germline gives CDR1 MDHEN, CDR2 SYDVKM. V was clipped by 3 bases and J by 2 bases, with 6 bases between them. The rearrangement uses TRBV28 and TRBJ2-3; no clear D. Sample: PBMCs. This clonotype was obtained from a man aged 25-45 years in good health and CMV-seropositive. CDR3 sequence (DNA): TGTGCCAGCAGTTTCCCCAACACAGATACGCAGTATTTT. The encoded protein is CASSFPNTDTQYF. The variable domain in full, with the rest retrieved from reference TRBV28 and TRBJ2-3, is DVKVTQSSRYLVKRTGEKVFLECVQDMDHENMFWYRQDPGLGLRLIYFSYDVKMKEKGDIPEGYSVSREKKERFSLILESASTNQTSMYLCASSFPNTDTQYFGPGTRLTVL.